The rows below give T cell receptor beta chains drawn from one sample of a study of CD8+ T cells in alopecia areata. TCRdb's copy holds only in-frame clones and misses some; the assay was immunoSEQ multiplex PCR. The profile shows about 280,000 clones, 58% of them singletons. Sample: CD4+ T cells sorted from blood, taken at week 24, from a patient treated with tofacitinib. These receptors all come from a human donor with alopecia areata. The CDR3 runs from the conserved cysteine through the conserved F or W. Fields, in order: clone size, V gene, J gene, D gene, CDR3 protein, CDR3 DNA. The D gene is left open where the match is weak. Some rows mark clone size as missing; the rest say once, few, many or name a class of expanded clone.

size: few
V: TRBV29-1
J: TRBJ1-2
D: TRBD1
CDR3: CSVEDLGYPQGGYTF
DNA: TGCAGCGTTGAAGATTTAGGATACCCACAGGGGGGCTACACCTTC

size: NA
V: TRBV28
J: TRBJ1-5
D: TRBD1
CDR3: CASTQGARYQPQHF
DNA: TGTGCCAGCACTCAGGGGGCACGGTATCAGCCCCAGCATTTT

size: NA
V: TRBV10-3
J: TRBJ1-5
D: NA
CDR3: CAISERGDSNQPQHF
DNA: TGTGCCATCAGTGAAAGAGGAGATAGCAATCAGCCCCAGCATTTT

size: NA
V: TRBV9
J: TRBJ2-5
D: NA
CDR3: CASSVSQGRSRETQYF
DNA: TGTGCCAGCAGCGTCTCCCAGGGGCGATCTCGGGAGACCCAGTACTTC

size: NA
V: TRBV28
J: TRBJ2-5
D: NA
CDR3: CASSFWMATGFGKTQYF
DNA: TGTGCCAGCAGTTTTTGGATGGCAACAGGGTTTGGAAAGACCCAGTACTTC

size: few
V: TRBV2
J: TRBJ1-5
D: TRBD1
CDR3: CASSEQGGQPQHF
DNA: TGTGCCAGCAGTGAACAGGGGGGCCAGCCCCAGCATTTT

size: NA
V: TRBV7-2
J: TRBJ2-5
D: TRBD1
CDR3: CASSLVLGTGQETQYF
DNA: TGTGCCAGCAGCTTAGTTCTGGGGACAGGGCAAGAGACCCAGTACTTC

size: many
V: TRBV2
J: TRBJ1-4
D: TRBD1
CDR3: CASSLDRTAYLEKLFF
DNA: TGTGCCAGCAGCCTGGACAGGACAGCTTACCTTGAAAAACTGTTTTTT

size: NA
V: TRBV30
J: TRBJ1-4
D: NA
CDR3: CAWAPGSLNEKLFF
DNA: TGTGCCTGGGCCCCCGGGTCTTTGAATGAAAAACTGTTTTTT

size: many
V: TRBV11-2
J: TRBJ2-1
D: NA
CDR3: CASSLQTPAGTPPDNEQFF
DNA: TGTGCCAGCAGCTTACAGACCCCCGCCGGGACACCTCCCGACAATGAGCAGTTCTTC

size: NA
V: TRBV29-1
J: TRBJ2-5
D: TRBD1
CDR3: CSVVQGADTQYF
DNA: TGCAGCGTTGTACAGGGGGCAGACACCCAGTACTTC

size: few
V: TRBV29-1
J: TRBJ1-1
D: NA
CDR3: CSVEDHTAFF
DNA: TGCAGCGTTGAAGATCATACAGCTTTCTTT

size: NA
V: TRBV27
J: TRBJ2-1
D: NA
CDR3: CASRGRGPENEQFF
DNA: TGTGCCAGCAGGGGTCGGGGGCCTGAGAATGAGCAGTTCTTC

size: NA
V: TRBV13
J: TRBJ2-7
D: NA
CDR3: CASSMDGLSYEQYF
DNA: TGTGCCAGCAGCATGGACGGCCTCTCCTACGAGCAGTACTTC

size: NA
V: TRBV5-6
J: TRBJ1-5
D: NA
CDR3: CASSVTAWGNQPQHF
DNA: TGTGCCAGCAGCGTGACAGCGTGGGGTAATCAGCCCCAGCATTTT

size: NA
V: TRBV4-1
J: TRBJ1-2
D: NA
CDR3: CASSQEAQNYGYTF
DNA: TGCGCCAGCAGCCAAGAGGCCCAGAACTATGGCTACACCTTC

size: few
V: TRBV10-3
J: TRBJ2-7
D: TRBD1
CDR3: CAISGTGDFYEQYF
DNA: TGTGCCATCAGTGGGACAGGGGACTTCTACGAGCAGTACTTC

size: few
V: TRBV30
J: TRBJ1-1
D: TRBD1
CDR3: CAWSVVRGRSTEAFF
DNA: TGTGCCTGGAGTGTAGTCAGGGGGCGAAGCACTGAAGCTTTCTTT

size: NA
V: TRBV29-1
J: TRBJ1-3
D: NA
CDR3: CSASGQSGNTIYF
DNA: TGCAGCGCGAGCGGACAGTCTGGAAACACCATATATTTT

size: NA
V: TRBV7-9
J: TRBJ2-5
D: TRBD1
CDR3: CASSRDRGQETQYF
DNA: TGTGCCAGCAGCAGGGACAGGGGGCAAGAGACCCAGTACTTC

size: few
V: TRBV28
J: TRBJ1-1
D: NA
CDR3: CASSLRVVTEAFF
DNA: TGTGCCAGCAGTCTCAGGGTGGTCACTGAAGCTTTCTTT

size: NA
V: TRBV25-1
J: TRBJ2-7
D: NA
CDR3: CASSDPGKDDYEQYF
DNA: TGTGCCAGCAGTGACCCAGGGAAGGACGACTACGAGCAGTACTTC

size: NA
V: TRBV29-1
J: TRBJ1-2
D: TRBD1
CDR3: CSGRTGVYGYTF
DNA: TGCAGCGGCAGGACAGGGGTCTATGGCTACACCTTC

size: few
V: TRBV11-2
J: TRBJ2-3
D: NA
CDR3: CASSLVTDTQYF
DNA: TGTGCCAGCAGCTTAGTCACAGATACGCAGTATTTT

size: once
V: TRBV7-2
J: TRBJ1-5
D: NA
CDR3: CPTGGPQPQHF
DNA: TGCCCCACGGGGGGCCCTCAGCCCCAGCATTTT

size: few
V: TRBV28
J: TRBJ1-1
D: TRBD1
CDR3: CASSGQGAWNTEAFF
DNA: TGTGCCAGCAGTGGCCAGGGGGCTTGGAACACTGAAGCTTTCTTT

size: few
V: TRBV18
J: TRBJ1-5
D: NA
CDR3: CASSPRAQPSNQPQHF
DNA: TGTGCCAGCTCACCACGGGCCCAACCTAGCAATCAGCCCCAGCATTTT

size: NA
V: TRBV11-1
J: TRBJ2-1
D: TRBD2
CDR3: CASSLSLSGLADYNEQFF
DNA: TGTGCCAGCAGCTTAAGCTTATCCGGACTAGCGGATTACAATGAGCAGTTCTTC

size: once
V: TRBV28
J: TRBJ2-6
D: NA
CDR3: CASSLIGSGANVLTF
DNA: TGTGCCAGCAGTTTAATAGGGAGTGGGGCCAACGTCCTGACTTTC

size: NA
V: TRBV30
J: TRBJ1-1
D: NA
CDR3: CAWSVPGVDTEAFF
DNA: TGTGCCTGGAGTGTACCAGGGGTGGACACTGAAGCTTTCTTT

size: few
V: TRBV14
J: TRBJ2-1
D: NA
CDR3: CASSQKIGTDEQFF
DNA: TGTGCCAGCAGCCAAAAGATAGGAACCGATGAGCAGTTCTTC

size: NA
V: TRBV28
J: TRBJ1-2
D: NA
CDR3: CASSSGTLGDYGYTF
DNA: TGTGCCAGCAGCTCCGGAACACTCGGGGACTATGGCTACACCTTC

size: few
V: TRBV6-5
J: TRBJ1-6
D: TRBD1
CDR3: CASSPDRGVNSPLHF
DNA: TGTGCCAGCAGCCCGGACAGGGGAGTTAATTCACCCCTCCACTTT

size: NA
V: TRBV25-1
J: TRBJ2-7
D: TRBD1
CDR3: CASSGTGGKYEQYF
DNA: TGTGCCAGCAGTGGGACAGGGGGCAAGTACGAGCAGTACTTC

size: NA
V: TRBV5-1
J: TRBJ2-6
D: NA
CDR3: CASSLSSGANVLTF
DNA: TGCGCCAGCAGCTTGAGCTCTGGGGCCAACGTCCTGACTTTC

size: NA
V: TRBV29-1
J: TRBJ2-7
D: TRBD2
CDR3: CSASWGGDEQYF
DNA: TGCAGCGCCTCGTGGGGGGGAGACGAGCAGTACTTC

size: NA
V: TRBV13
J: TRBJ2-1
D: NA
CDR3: CASRRDRDDEQFF
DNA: TGTGCCAGCAGACGGGACCGGGACGATGAGCAGTTCTTC

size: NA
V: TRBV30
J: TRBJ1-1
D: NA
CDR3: CAWNPQGNTEAFF
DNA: TGTGCCTGGAACCCTCAGGGGAACACTGAAGCTTTCTTT

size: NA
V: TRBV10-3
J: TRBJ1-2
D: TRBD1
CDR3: CAITEDRDSGGYTF
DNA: TGTGCCATCACTGAAGACAGGGATAGTGGTGGCTACACCTTC

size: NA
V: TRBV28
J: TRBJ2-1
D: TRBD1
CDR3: CASSSGTGFSYNEQFF
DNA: TGTGCCAGCAGTTCGGGGACAGGGTTCTCCTACAATGAGCAGTTCTTC

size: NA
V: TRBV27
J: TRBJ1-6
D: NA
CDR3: CASTPITRSNSPLHF
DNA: TGTGCCAGCACCCCCATAACTCGGTCTAATTCACCCCTCCACTTT

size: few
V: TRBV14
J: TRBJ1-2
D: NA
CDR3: CASSQVGPRSGYTF
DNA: TGTGCCAGCAGCCAGGTGGGACCTAGGAGTGGCTACACCTTC

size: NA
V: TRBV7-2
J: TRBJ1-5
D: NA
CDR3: CASSLVEGPNQPQHF
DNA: TGTGCCAGCAGCTTAGTGGAGGGGCCTAATCAGCCCCAGCATTTT

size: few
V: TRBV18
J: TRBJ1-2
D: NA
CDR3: CASSPSPSSGWKDYTF
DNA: TGTGCCAGCTCACCATCACCCTCTTCAGGGTGGAAAGACTACACCTTC

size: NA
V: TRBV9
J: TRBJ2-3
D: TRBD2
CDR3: CASSPRGGGTDTQYF
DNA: TGTGCCAGCAGCCCGCGCGGGGGGGGCACAGATACGCAGTATTTT

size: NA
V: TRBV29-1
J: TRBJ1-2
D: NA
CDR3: CSVALNLGGYTF
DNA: TGCAGCGTTGCCCTGAACCTGGGAGGCTACACCTTC